The 11 T cell receptor beta chains below come from one sample, sequenced in a study of vaccination and CD4 T cells after COVID-19. Cultured CD4+ T cells had their DNA profiled by the Oncomine TCR Beta short-read assay. TCRdb re-called the PCR reads through MiXCR, storing one row per CDR3 protein. The data contain approximately 13,000 distinct CDR3 sequences, under 65% of them singletons. Specified treatment: 10-day PBMC culture with coronavirus spike peptide pools or control peptides (ViraFEST assay). Their antigen targets remain unknown. Sequencing was carried out using CD4+ T cells from blood, cultured in vitro. These receptors were obtained from a human donor who had recovered from COVID-19.

The chain uses TRBV6-1 and TRBJ1-2, with D tentatively TRBD1 (5 bases). The CDR3 spans 14 residues. CDR1 MNHNS and CDR2 SASEGT come from the germline V gene. Between the trimmed V and J ends, which lost 6 bases and 0 bases, there was a span of 11 bases. The CDR3 spells CASRETASNYGYTF. The DNA for the CDR3 is TGTGCCAGCAGGGAGACAGCATCTAACTATGGCTACACCTTC.

J is TRBJ1-5 and V is TRBV9; D gene unclear. CDR1 is SGDLS, CDR2 YYNGEE, per germline. This CDR3 region has 14 residues. V lost 0 bases and J lost 10, with 14 bases in between. Here the CDR3 reads CASSVDVDLGPQHF. The CDR3, as DNA: TGTGCCAGCAGCGTAGACGTCGATCTGGGACCCCAGCATTTT.

This clonotype was detected only once. The chain carries TRBV7-3 and TRBJ2-1; 14 bases are a match to TRBD2. The CDR3 extends over 15 amino acids. Germline CDR1 and CDR2: SGHTA and FQGTGA. Germline trimming cut 3 bases from V and 7 bases from J; bases unmatched to any gene: 2. The CDR3 sequence: CASSFGTSGSNEQFF. CDR3 DNA sequence: TGTGCCAGCAGCTTTGGGACTAGCGGGAGTAATGAGCAGTTCTTC.

The chain is built from TRBV4-3 and TRBJ2-3, with 9 bases lining up with TRBD2. This CDR3 comprises 15 residues. V shed 4 bases and J 4 bases; nucleotides not matched to a gene: 6. The germline CDR1 and CDR2 sequences are LGHNA and YSLEER. CDR3 sequence reads: CASSRWTSEADTQYF. Written as DNA, the CDR3 is TGCGCCAGCAGCCGTTGGACTAGCGAGGCAGATACGCAGTATTTT.

This clonotype is categorized as medium-sized. The chain links TRBV20-1 to TRBJ1-5; weak D call: TRBD1 (5 bases). V gave up 1 base and J gave up 6 bases, with 13 bases separating them. CDR3 length equals 14 residues. Germline V lookup: CDR1 DFQATT, CDR2 SNEGSKA (reference sequence). The CDR3 sequence is CSARALAGGQPQHF. CDR3 sequence (DNA): TGCAGTGCTAGAGCCCTAGCGGGGGGTCAGCCCCAGCATTTT.

This clonotype is large within its sample. The chain has TRBV7-2 and TRBJ2-7, with unresolved D. Trimming took 4 bases from V and 2 from J, leaving 12 bases between them. Germline V CDR1 and CDR2: SGHTA, FQGNSA. This CDR3 contains 14 residues. CDR3: CASSSRRVTYEQYF. In DNA form, the CDR3 reads TGTGCCAGCAGCTCTCGCCGGGTCACCTACGAGCAGTACTTC.

The V call is TRBV30, the J call TRBJ1-1; D not certain. V gave up 3 bases and J gave up 0 bases, with 8 bases separating them. The germline V gene encodes CDR1 GTSNPN and CDR2 SVGIG (reference sequence). The CDR3 has 13 amino acids. CDR3 coding DNA: TGTGCCTGGAGCACGACGGTGAACACTGAAGCTTTCTTT. Amino acids: CAWSTTVNTEAFF.

The chain combines TRBV7-2 with TRBJ2-7; D is perhaps TRBD1 or TRBD2 (5 bases each). The CDR3 runs 14 residues. Looked up from germline, CDR1 is SGHTA and CDR2 is FQGNSA. Between the trimmed V and J ends, which lost 4 bases and 5 bases, there was a span of 15 bases. The CDR3: CASSYAGTVNEQYF. The CDR3 coding sequence is TGTGCCAGCAGCTATGCCGGGACGGTGAACGAGCAGTACTTC.

This clonotype was counted only a few times. V is TRBV20-1 and J is TRBJ1-1; 8 bases fit TRBD1. This CDR3 comprises 14 residues. The V gene end was trimmed by 4 bases and the J gene end by 0 bases; junction bases not matched to a gene: 4. The germline gives CDR1 DFQATT, CDR2 SNEGSKA (reference sequence). For the CDR3, the DNA is TGCAGTGCTACCCGGACAGGGTTGAACACTGAAGCTTTCTTT. Amino acids: CSATRTGLNTEAFF.

There are a few counts of this clonotype. This chain joins TRBV24-1 and TRBJ2-1, with D unclear. V was pared by 5 bases and J by 5 bases, with 6 bases between. The CDR3 extends over 12 amino acids. CDR1 is KGHDR and CDR2 is SFDVKD in the germline V gene. CDR3 loop: CATSVGHNEQFF. The CDR3 DNA follows: TGTGCCACCAGTGTGGGCCACAATGAGCAGTTCTTC.

The chain has TRBV15 and TRBJ2-3; possibly TRBD2 for D (5 bases). Per the germline V gene, CDR1 is LNHNV and CDR2 is YYDKDF (reference sequence). V lost 0 bases, J lost 2 bases, and 15 bases lay in between. The CDR3 consists of 17 residues. CDR3 DNA: TGTGCCACCAGCAGAGATTTTGGGAGCGGAGTCACAGATACGCAGTATTTT. Its protein is CATSRDFGSGVTDTQYF.